Here is one T cell receptor (beta chain) with its context. A much larger clone lies a single base off, so this may be a read error. These data come from a study of blood T cell repertoires in COVID-19. The CDR3 covers 13 residues. After removal of 6 bases from V and 5 bases from J, the junction contained 5 bases not matched to a gene. Authors' methods: The assay estimated nucleated cells by amplifying reference gene primers. Assay used: immunoSEQ multiplex PCR; TCRdb lists only in-frame clones, some missing. The V and J calls and clone size come from that table; D and trimming were worked out from the DNA. This sample yields about 220,000 clones, of which roughly 80% are seen a single time; around 5.1% belongs to the top ten.

The V call is TRBV12-3 or TRBV12-4, the J call TRBJ1-2; 8 bases fit TRBD1. Specimen: peripheral blood. The TCR was taken from a human donor in a cohort sampled during active COVID-19. DNA for the CDR3: TGTGCCAGCAGCCCGACAGGGGCTTATGGCTACACCTTC. Amino acid sequence: CASSPTGAYGYTF.